The rows below give T cell receptor beta chains drawn from one sample of a study of cytomegalovirus exposure and HLA in healthy donors. Here immunoSEQ multiplex PCR was the method, and the copy in TCRdb shows in-frame clones only, minus some. The sample lists some 110,000 clones, roughly 13% seen once, with roughly 15% in the top ten. The sample comprised PBMCs. These receptors were collected from a man aged 40-49 years in good health and CMV-seropositive. The CDR3 runs from the conserved cysteine through the conserved F or W. D genes are given only for firm matches. Clone size, where shown, is once, few, many, or a class for clones that have expanded.

len	d_gene	abundance	v_gene	j_gene	CDR3aa	CDR3nt
15	TRBD1	NA	TRBV5-1	TRBJ2-7	CASSLGGTGDHEQYF	TGCGCCAGCAGCTTGGGTGGGACAGGGGACCACGAGCAGTACTTC
16	NA	NA	TRBV2	TRBJ2-7	CASSEGGAARTYEQYF	TGTGCCAGCAGTGAAGGCGGGGCTGCTCGTACCTACGAGCAGTACTTC
13	NA	few	TRBV28	TRBJ2-3	CASSLMTIDTQYF	TGTGCCAGCAGTTTAATGACTATCGATACGCAGTATTTT
14	NA	few	TRBV19	TRBJ2-7	CASSNQGGNYEQYF	TGTGCCAGTAGCAATCAGGGGGGAAACTACGAGCAGTACTTC
13	TRBD2	NA	TRBV2	TRBJ2-1	CASSERGGNEQFF	TGTGCCAGCAGTGAGCGGGGGGGGAATGAGCAGTTCTTC
14	NA	few	TRBV18	TRBJ2-7	CASSPGGAWDEQYF	TGTGCCAGCTCACCAGGGGGGGCGTGGGACGAGCAGTACTTC
15	NA	NA	TRBV29-1	TRBJ2-2	CSVEGTDKNTGELFF	TGCAGCGTTGAAGGGACTGACAAGAACACCGGGGAGCTGTTTTTT
13	NA	NA	TRBV10-3	TRBJ2-5	CAISASAGKTQYF	TGTGCCATCAGTGCGTCCGCAGGCAAGACCCAGTACTTC
16	TRBD2	once	TRBV7-2	TRBJ2-3	CASSARLAVSTDTQYF	TGTGCCAGCAGCGCCCGACTAGCGGTTAGCACAGATACGCAGTATTTT
11	NA	few	TRBV6-5	TRBJ2-2	CASSYHGELFF	TGTGCCAGCAGTTATCACGGGGAGCTGTTTTTT
14	NA	few	TRBV28	TRBJ2-7	CASSLIAPTYEQYF	TGTGCCAGCAGTTTGATCGCCCCTACCTACGAGCAGTACTTC
16	TRBD2	few	TRBV7-6	TRBJ2-2	CASSLAAGGGTGELFF	TGTGCCAGCAGCTTAGCGGCGGGAGGAGGCACCGGGGAGCTGTTTTTT
17	TRBD2	once	TRBV18	TRBJ2-3	CASSPIDIAGSTDTQYF	TGTGCCAGCTCACCCATTGATATAGCGGGAAGCACAGATACGCAGTATTTT
13	TRBD1	NA	TRBV5-8	TRBJ1-2	CASSPRTGDGYTF	TGTGCCAGCAGCCCCCGGACAGGGGATGGCTACACCTTC
17	TRBD2	NA	TRBV10-2	TRBJ2-7	CASSSGTSGTPTNEQYF	TGCGCCAGCAGTTCCGGGACTAGCGGGACCCCAACCAACGAGCAGTACTTC
17	NA	few	TRBV25-1	TRBJ1-6	CASSEGGGRFYNSPLHF	TGTGCCAGCAGTGAGGGAGGGGGACGTTTCTATAATTCACCCCTCCACTTT
14	NA	NA	TRBV2	TRBJ1-5	CASSQRTAAQPQHF	TGTGCCAGCAGCCAGCGCACCGCCGCTCAGCCCCAGCATTTT
14	TRBD2	NA	TRBV28	TRBJ2-7	CASSPSGSNYEQYF	TGTGCCAGCAGTCCTAGCGGGAGTAACTACGAGCAGTACTTC
17	TRBD2	NA	TRBV15	TRBJ2-4	CATSIDSGTLAKNIQYF	TGTGCCACCAGCATAGATAGCGGGACCCTAGCCAAAAACATTCAGTACTTC
19	TRBD2	NA	TRBV7-8	TRBJ2-3	CASSFRLAGAPGGADTQYF	TGTGCCAGCAGCTTCAGACTAGCGGGAGCCCCGGGGGGTGCAGATACGCAGTATTTT
13	NA	few	TRBV6-5	TRBJ2-1	CASSYLRYNEQFF	TGTGCCAGCAGTTACCTGCGCTACAATGAGCAGTTCTTC
17	TRBD2	few	TRBV5-1	TRBJ2-1	CASSSGLAGRALEEQFF	TGCGCCAGCAGCTCGGGACTAGCGGGGAGGGCTTTGGAAGAGCAGTTCTTC
16	TRBD2	NA	TRBV27	TRBJ2-7	CASSLRGTSGTYEQYF	TGTGCCAGCAGTTTGAGGGGGACTAGCGGGACGTACGAGCAGTACTTC
15	NA	NA	TRBV18	TRBJ1-3	CASSPSSVSGNTIYF	TGTGCCAGCTCCCCGTCGTCGGTCTCTGGAAACACCATATATTTT
16	NA	NA	TRBV5-4	TRBJ2-3	CASSLDTDTSTDTQYF	TGTGCCAGCAGCTTGGATACAGATACTAGCACAGATACGCAGTATTTT
15	TRBD2	NA	TRBV5-1	TRBJ2-1	CASSPLAGGYNEQFF	TGCGCCAGCAGCCCCTTAGCGGGAGGTTACAATGAGCAGTTCTTC